This entry lists 15 T cell receptor beta chains sequenced from one sample in a study of blood T cells in healthy people across ages. For the second PCR, which ran for 7 to 11 cycles, a sample-barcoded 5' primer and a J-beta primer mix were used. TCRdb analysed the 5' RACE reads with MiXCR anew, one entry per CDR3 protein. The repertoire holds hundreds of thousands of distinct CDR3 sequences, nearly 60% seen once, with approximately 20% in the top ten. Sequences were obtained from blood. The receptors come from a man aged 30 to 45 in good health.

The V and J genes are TRBV20-1 and TRBJ2-5; TRBD2 matches 9 bases. Germline CDR1 is DFQATT and CDR2 is SNEGSKA (reference sequence). The CDR3 extends over 13 amino acids. V was pared by 6 bases and J by 3 bases, with 5 bases of the junction left unmatched. The CDR3 nucleotides are TGCAGTGCCCCGACTAGCGGTAAAGAGACCCAGTACTTC. Its translation is CSAPTSGKETQYF.

This clonotype was picked up a small number of times. The chain joins TRBV2 to TRBJ2-3; 12 bases align to TRBD2. Trimming at V came to 3 bases and at J to 7 bases, leaving 5 bases not matched to a gene. The CDR3 extends over 15 amino acids. CDR1 is SNHLY and CDR2 is FYNNEI in the germline V gene. CDR3 in DNA: TGTGCCAGCAGTGAGGCGACTAGCGGGGGTCATACGCAGTATTTT. Residues: CASSEATSGGHTQYF.

This rearrangement joins TRBV28 to TRBJ1-5; TRBD1 matches 8 bases. Germline V lookup: CDR1 MDHEN, CDR2 SYDVKM. V lost 6 bases and J lost 5; bases outside the gene matches: 6. The CDR3 totals 14 residues. The CDR3 loop is CASSPGGEDQPQHF. The CDR3 DNA reads as TGTGCCAGCAGCCCAGGGGGCGAGGATCAGCCCCAGCATTTT.

This clonotype has more than one count but fewer than ten. The chain links TRBV20-1 to TRBJ2-5; tentative D call: TRBD1 (6 bases). CDR1 is DFQATT, CDR2 SNEGSKA, per germline (reference sequence). The CDR3 is 14 amino acids. The germline V and J ends were trimmed by 3 bases and 4 bases, with 15 bases remaining between them. The CDR3 DNA follows: TGCAGTGCTAGGGACAGCGTTTCGAGAGAGACCCAGTACTTC. Residues: CSARDSVSRETQYF.

CDR3 amino acids: CSAFRWGSQHF. CDR3 DNA: TGCAGTGCTTTCAGGTGGGGATCTCAGCATTTT. The chain recombines TRBV20-1 with TRBJ1-5; the D is unclear. The V end lost 5 bases, the J end lost 13 bases, and 15 bases lay between the germline ends. CDR3 size: 11 residues. Germline CDR1 and CDR2: DFQATT and SNEGSKA (reference sequence).

This chain links TRBV20-1 with TRBJ1-4; 9 positions match TRBD1. Losses at the gene ends were 6 bases for V and 7 bases for J; bases not matched to a gene: 6. This CDR3 spans 13 amino acids. The germline V gene encodes CDR1 DFQATT and CDR2 SNEGSKA (reference sequence). For the CDR3, the DNA is TGCAGTGCCCAGGGACAGGGCATTGAAAAACTGTTTTTT. Its protein product is CSAQGQGIEKLFF.

In this sample, this clonotype turned up a few times. The chain joins TRBV7-2 to TRBJ2-3; 11 bases align to TRBD2. The CDR3 consists of 17 residues. V was clipped by 1 base and J by 3 bases; unmatched bases: 6. In germline, CDR1 is SGHTA, CDR2 FQGNSA. The CDR3 here is CASSLDPSGGNTDTQYF. Here the CDR3 DNA reads TGTGCCAGCAGCTTAGACCCTAGCGGGGGGAATACAGATACGCAGTATTTT.

The table lists this clonotype with a few counts. J is TRBJ2-3 and V is TRBV6-6, with no clear D. Germline loops: CDR1 MNHNY, CDR2 SVGAGI (reference sequence). Trimming took 4 bases from V and 4 from J, leaving 12 bases between them. This CDR3 region has 14 residues. The chain's CDR3 is CASSSRHGADTQYF. CDR3 nucleotide sequence: TGTGCCAGCAGTTCCCGACACGGCGCAGATACGCAGTATTTT.

This clonotype came up a few times. This chain joins TRBV7-6 and TRBJ2-7, with TRBD2 matching 14 bases. CDR1 is SGHVS and CDR2 is FNYEAQ in the germline V gene. The CDR3 covers 18 residues. J was trimmed by 6 bases and V by 0 bases; bases with no gene match: 10. In DNA form, the CDR3 reads TGTGCCAGCAGCTTAGCGGGACTAGCGGGAGCAGGGGGTTTCGAGCAGTACTTC. Amino acids: CASSLAGLAGAGGFEQYF.

This clonotype was detected only a few times. This chain links TRBV6-6 with TRBJ1-2, with D hard to call. V lost 6 bases to trimming and J lost 4 bases, with 9 bases between them. Germline loops: CDR1 MNHNY, CDR2 SVGAGI (reference sequence). This CDR3 has 12 amino acids. The chain's CDR3 is CASSSTVYGYTF. The CDR3 DNA is TGTGCCAGCAGCAGCACGGTCTATGGCTACACCTTC.

This rearrangement joins TRBV28 to TRBJ1-2; no firm D call. From germline, CDR1 is MDHEN and CDR2 SYDVKM. V lost 10 bases, J lost 8 bases, and 17 bases lay in between. The length of the CDR3 is 12 residues. CDR3: CATFSPLGGYTF. The CDR3 DNA reads TGTGCCACCTTTTCGCCCTTAGGCGGCTACACCTTC.

The sample holds a few counts of this clonotype. The J gene is TRBJ2-5, the V gene TRBV5-1; D remains ambiguous. Looked up from germline, CDR1 is SGHRS and CDR2 is YFSETQ. The length of the CDR3 is 13 residues. Trimming removed 6 bases at V and 5 bases at J, with 14 bases between. CDR3 sequence reads: CASTRGPEETQYF. The CDR3 nucleotides are TGCGCCAGCACCCGCGGCCCGGAGGAGACCCAGTACTTC.

The chain couples TRBV28 to TRBJ2-7; 11 bases agree with TRBD2. The CDR3 extends over 17 amino acids. Losses at the gene ends were 7 bases for V and 3 bases for J; bases not matched to a gene: 14. From germline, CDR1 is MDHEN and CDR2 SYDVKM. Written as DNA, the CDR3 is TGTGCCAGCACCCACCCGGGGGCTAGCGGGAGGAACTACGAGCAGTACTTC. Its protein product is CASTHPGASGRNYEQYF.

This clonotype appeared a few times. CDR3 DNA sequence: TGTGCCAGCAGGGCCTGGCCGGTGATGGGTGAAGCTTTCTTT. Its translation is CASRAWPVMGEAFF. This chain links TRBV7-9 with TRBJ1-1; no clear D gene. V dropped 6 bases and J dropped 7 bases, with 18 bases sitting between them. Germline V gene data show CDR1 as SEHNR and CDR2 as FQNEAQ (reference sequence). The length of the CDR3 is 14 residues.

Only a few counts were recorded for this clonotype. V usage is TRBV20-1 and J usage is TRBJ2-1; D is possibly TRBD1 or TRBD2 (5 bases each). Germline lookup yields CDR1 DFQATT and CDR2 SNEGSKA (reference sequence). The CDR3 covers 14 residues. The germline V and J ends were trimmed by 3 bases and 7 bases, with 16 bases remaining between them. The CDR3 DNA is TGCAGTGCTAGTTTCCAGCGGTGGGGGAATGAGCAGTTCTTC. Translated, it gives CSASFQRWGNEQFF.